This is a list of T cell receptor beta chains from one sample in a study of T cell repertoires in cytomegalovirus infection. TCRdb reanalysed the reads using MiXCR and keeps one entry per CDR3 protein. The sample carries under 600,000 distinct CDR3 sequences, 16% recorded once. Sequences were obtained from CD8+ T cells from PBMCs. Receptors were obtained from a human donor in good health (CMV status not recorded). Some clones in this sample may be carry-over from other donors' samples. The CDR3 runs from the conserved cysteine through the conserved F or W. Each record gives: J gene, clone size, V gene, CDR3 length, D gene, CDR3 protein, CDR3 DNA. D genes are given only for firm matches. The listing skips clone size in some rows; elsewhere it reads once, few, many or a size class.

>TRBJ1-1|NA|TRBV20-1|19|TRBD1
CSARDQGRPTGTGRTEAFF
TGCAGTGCTAGAGATCAGGGCCGACCTACCGGGACAGGGCGCACTGAAGCTTTCTTT
>TRBJ2-7|NA|TRBV6-5|14|NA
CASSLGGIGYEQYF
TGTGCCAGCAGTTTGGGGGGAATAGGCTACGAGCAGTACTTC
>TRBJ2-7|few|TRBV19|14|NA
CASSDGEPGYEQYF
TGTGCCAGTAGTGATGGGGAACCAGGCTACGAGCAGTACTTC
>TRBJ2-1|many|TRBV28|13|NA
CASSLGTHNEQFF
TGTGCCAGCAGCCTCGGGACTCACAATGAGCAGTTCTTC
>TRBJ2-7|NA|TRBV30|12|NA
CAWRQGGYEQYF
TGTGCCTGGAGACAGGGTGGGTACGAGCAGTACTTC
>TRBJ2-3|many|TRBV23-1|18|NA
CASSQGPRQATGTDTQYF
TGCGCCAGCAGTCAGGGCCCGAGACAGGCCACAGGCACAGATACGCAGTATTTT
>TRBJ2-7|NA|TRBV10-3|12|NA
CAIRGRYGEQYF
TGTGCCATCAGGGGTAGATACGGGGAGCAGTACTTC
>TRBJ2-3|few|TRBV5-1|12|NA
CASWGPGDTQYF
TGCGCCAGCTGGGGGCCTGGAGATACGCAGTATTTT
>TRBJ1-1|few|TRBV19|15|NA
CASSSDRIPNTEAFF
TGTGCCAGTAGTAGCGACAGGATTCCGAACACTGAAGCTTTCTTT
>TRBJ2-3|many|TRBV7-9|16|TRBD2
CASSSRTSGSTDTQYF
TGTGCCAGCAGCTCGAGGACTAGCGGAAGCACAGATACGCAGTATTTT
>TRBJ2-1|NA|TRBV7-3|17|NA
CASSLMGAPSSYNEQFF
TGTGCCAGCAGCTTAATGGGGGCTCCGAGCTCCTACAATGAGCAGTTCTTC